This TCR beta chain was sequenced during a study of Ad26.COV2.S vaccination and SARS-CoV-2 variants. As to treatment: over 15 received Ad26.COV2.S at low or high dose, single or two shots; about 5 received placebo; per-sample allocation not given. Day 63 after the first injection of vaccine or placebo was the sampling time. Here immunoSEQ multiplex PCR was the method, and the copy in TCRdb shows in-frame clones only, minus some. The table records 430,000 or so clones, approximately 90% of them present only once. The sample in question was peripheral blood, obtained in a trial of Ad26.COV2.S vaccine versus placebo. This TCR was recovered from a person aged 18-60 years who received the Ad26.COV2.S COVID-19 vaccine or a placebo.

The CDR3 region has the DNA TGTGCCAGCAGCCCTCATTTAGTGGAGCAGTTCTTC. Amino acid sequence: CASSPHLVEQFF. The rearrangement links TRBV7-8 to TRBJ2-1; no reliable D call. There are 12 residues in the CDR3. Looked up from germline, CDR1 is SGHVS and CDR2 is FQNEAQ. Trimming removed 5 bases from V and 10 bases from J, with 12 bases in between.